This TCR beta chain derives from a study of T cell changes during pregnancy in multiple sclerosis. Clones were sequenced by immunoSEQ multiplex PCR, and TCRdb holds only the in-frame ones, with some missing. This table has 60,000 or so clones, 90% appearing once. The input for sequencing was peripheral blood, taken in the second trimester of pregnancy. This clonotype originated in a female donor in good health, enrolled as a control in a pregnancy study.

The CDR3 DNA reads as TGTGCCAGCAGCCGAGCGGGAGCAGGGGAGACCCAGTACTTC. Translated, it gives CASSRAGAGETQYF. The J gene is TRBJ2-5, the V gene TRBV11-3; 8 bases agree with TRBD2. V lost 5 bases and J lost 5; bases outside the gene matches: 7. The CDR3 consists of 14 residues. Germline CDR1 and CDR2: SGHNT and YENEEA.